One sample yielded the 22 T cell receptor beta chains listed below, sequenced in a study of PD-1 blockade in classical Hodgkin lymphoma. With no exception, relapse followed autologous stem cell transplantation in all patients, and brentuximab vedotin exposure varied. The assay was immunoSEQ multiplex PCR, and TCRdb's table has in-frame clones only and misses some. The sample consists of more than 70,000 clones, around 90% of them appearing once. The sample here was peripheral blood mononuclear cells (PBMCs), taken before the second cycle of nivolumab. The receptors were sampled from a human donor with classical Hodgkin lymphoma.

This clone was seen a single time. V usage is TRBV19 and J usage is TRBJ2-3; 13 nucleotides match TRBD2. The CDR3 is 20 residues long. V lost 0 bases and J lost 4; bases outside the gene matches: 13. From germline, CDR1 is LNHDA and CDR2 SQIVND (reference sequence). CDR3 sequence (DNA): TGTGCCAGTAGTATAGATAGGACTAGCGGGAGTTCTTGGCCAGCAGATACGCAGTATTTT. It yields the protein CASSIDRTSGSSWPADTQYF.

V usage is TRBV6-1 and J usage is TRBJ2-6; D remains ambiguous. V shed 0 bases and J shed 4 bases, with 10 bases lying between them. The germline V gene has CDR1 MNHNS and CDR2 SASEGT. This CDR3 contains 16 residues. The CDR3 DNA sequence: TGTGCCAGCAGTGAAGCCTCAGGTACGGGGGCCAACGTCCTGACTTTC. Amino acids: CASSEASGTGANVLTF.

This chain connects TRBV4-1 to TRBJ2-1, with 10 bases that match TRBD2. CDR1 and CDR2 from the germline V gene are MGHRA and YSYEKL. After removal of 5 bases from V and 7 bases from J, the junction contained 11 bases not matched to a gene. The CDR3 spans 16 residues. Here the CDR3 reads CASSEAELAGINEQFF. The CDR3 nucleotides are TGCGCCAGCAGCGAAGCCGAACTAGCGGGAATTAATGAGCAGTTCTTC.

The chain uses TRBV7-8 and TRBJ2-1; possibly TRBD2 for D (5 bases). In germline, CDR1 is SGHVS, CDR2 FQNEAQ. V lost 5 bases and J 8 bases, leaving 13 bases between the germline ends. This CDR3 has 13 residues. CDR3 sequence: CASSPPRGDEQFF. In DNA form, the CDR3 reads TGTGCCAGCAGCCCCCCCCGGGGTGATGAGCAGTTCTTC.

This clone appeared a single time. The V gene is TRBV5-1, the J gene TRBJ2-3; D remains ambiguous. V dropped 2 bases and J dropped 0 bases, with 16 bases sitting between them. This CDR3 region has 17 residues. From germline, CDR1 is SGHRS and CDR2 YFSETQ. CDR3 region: CASSFWGSRTSTDTQYF. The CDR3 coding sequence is TGCGCCAGCAGCTTTTGGGGTAGCAGAACTAGCACAGATACGCAGTATTTT.

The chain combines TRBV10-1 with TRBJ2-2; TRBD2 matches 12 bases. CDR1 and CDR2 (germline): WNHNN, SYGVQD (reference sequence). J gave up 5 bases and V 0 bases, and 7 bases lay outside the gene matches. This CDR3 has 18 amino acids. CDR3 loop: CASSESTPGLAGTGELFF. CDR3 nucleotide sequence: TGCGCCAGCAGTGAGTCGACCCCTGGACTAGCGGGGACCGGGGAGCTGTTTTTT.

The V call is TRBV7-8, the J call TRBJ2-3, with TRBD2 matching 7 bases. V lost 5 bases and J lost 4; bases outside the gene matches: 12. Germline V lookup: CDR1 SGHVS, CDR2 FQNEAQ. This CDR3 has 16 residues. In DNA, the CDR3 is TGTGCCAGCAGCCCGACCAGGGCGGGAGTGGCAGATACGCAGTATTTT. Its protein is CASSPTRAGVADTQYF.

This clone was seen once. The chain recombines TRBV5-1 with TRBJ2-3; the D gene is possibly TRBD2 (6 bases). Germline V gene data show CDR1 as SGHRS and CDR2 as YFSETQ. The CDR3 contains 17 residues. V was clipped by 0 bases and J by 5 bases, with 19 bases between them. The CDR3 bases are TGCGCCAGCAGCTTGGGGGTGACGCGGGATGCGGGAGATACGCAGTATTTT. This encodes CASSLGVTRDAGDTQYF.

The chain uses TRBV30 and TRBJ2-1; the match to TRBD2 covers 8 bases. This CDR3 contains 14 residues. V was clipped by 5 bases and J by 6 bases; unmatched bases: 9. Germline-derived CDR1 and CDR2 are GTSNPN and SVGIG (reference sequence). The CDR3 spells CAWGPGLGTNEQFF. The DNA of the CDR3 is TGTGCCTGGGGCCCGGGACTAGGGACCAATGAGCAGTTCTTC. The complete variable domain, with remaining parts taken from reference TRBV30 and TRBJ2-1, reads SQTIHQWPATLVQPVGSPLSLECTVEGTSNPNLYWYRQAAGRGLQLLFYSVGIGQISSEVPQNLSASRPQDRQFILSSKKLLLSDSGFYLCAWGPGLGTNEQFFGPGTRLTVL.

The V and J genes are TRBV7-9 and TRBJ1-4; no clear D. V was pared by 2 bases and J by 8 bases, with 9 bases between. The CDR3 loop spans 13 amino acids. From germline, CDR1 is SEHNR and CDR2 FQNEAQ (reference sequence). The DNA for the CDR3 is TGTGCCAGCAGCTTAACCCGAGCCGAAAAACTGTTTTTT. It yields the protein CASSLTRAEKLFF.

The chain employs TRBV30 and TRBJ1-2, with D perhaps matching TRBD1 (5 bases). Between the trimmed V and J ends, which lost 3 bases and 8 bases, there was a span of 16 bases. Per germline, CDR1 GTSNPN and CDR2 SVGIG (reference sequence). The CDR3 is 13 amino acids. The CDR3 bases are TGTGCCTGGAGAGGTGTCAGGGTGGACGGCTACACCTTC. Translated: CAWRGVRVDGYTF.

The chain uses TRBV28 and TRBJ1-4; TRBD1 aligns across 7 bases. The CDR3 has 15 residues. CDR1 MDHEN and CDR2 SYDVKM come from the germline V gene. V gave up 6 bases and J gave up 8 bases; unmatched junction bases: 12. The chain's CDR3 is CASSDGTVIWEKLFF. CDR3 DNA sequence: TGTGCCAGCAGCGACGGGACAGTGATATGGGAAAAACTGTTTTTT.

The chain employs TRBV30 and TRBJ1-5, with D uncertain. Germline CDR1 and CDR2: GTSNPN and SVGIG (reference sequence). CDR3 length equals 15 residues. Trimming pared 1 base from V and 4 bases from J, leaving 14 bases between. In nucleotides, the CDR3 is TGTGCCTGGAGTGGACATGCGGCAAAAAATCAGCCCCAGCATTTT. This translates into CAWSGHAAKNQPQHF.

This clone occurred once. The CDR3 sequence: CASSRSGSGNEQFF. CDR3 coding DNA: TGTGCCAGCAGCCGTAGCGGGAGCGGCAATGAGCAGTTCTTC. The V call is TRBV7-8, the J call TRBJ2-1; 9 bases fit TRBD2. With V trimmed by 5 bases and J by 6 bases, 5 bases remained unmatched. CDR3 length equals 14 residues. Germline values: CDR1 SGHVS, CDR2 FQNEAQ.

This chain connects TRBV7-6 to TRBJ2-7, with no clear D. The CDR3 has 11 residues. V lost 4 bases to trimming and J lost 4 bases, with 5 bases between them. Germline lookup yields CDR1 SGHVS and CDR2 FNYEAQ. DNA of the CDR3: TGTGCCAGCAGCTCGGAGTACGAGCAGTACTTC. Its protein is CASSSEYEQYF.

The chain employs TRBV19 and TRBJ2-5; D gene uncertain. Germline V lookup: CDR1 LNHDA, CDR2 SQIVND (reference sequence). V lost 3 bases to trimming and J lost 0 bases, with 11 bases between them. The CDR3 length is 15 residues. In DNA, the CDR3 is TGTGCCAGTAGTATCCTTTCAGGCAACCAAGAGACCCAGTACTTC. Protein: CASSILSGNQETQYF.

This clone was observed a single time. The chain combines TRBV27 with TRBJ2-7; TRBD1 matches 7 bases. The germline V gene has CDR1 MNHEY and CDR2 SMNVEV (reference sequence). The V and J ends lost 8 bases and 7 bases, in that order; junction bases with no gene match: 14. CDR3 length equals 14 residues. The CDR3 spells CASAGIKGAPEQYF. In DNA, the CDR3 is TGTGCCAGCGCAGGGATAAAGGGGGCGCCTGAGCAGTACTTC.

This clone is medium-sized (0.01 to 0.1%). The chain's CDR3 is CASSSGTVNYGYTF. DNA for the CDR3: TGTGCCAGCAGCTCCGGGACGGTTAACTATGGCTACACCTTC. This sequence joins TRBV7-9 and TRBJ1-2, with a weak D call TRBD1 (5 bases). Looked up from germline, CDR1 is SEHNR and CDR2 is FQNEAQ (reference sequence). V shed 4 bases and J shed 1 base, with 10 bases lying between them. There are 14 residues in the CDR3.

CDR3 coding DNA: TGCGCCAGCAGCTTTTCGGGACAATCCTACGAGCAGTACTTC. Its translation is CASSFSGQSYEQYF. The chain uses TRBV5-1 and TRBJ2-7; TRBD1 is a possible D gene (6 bases). Germline V lookup: CDR1 SGHRS, CDR2 YFSETQ. CDR3 size: 14 residues. V dropped 2 bases and J dropped 1 base, with 10 bases sitting between them.

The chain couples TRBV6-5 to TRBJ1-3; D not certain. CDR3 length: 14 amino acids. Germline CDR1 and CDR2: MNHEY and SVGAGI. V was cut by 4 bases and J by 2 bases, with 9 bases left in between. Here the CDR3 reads CASSLGSPGNTIYF. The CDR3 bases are TGTGCCAGCAGTTTGGGCAGTCCTGGAAACACCATATATTTT.

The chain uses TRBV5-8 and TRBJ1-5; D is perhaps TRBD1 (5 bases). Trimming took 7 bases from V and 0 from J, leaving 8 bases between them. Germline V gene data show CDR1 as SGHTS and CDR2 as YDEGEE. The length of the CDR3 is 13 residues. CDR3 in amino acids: CASGGNSNQPQHF. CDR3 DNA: TGTGCCAGCGGGGGGAATAGCAATCAGCCCCAGCATTTT.

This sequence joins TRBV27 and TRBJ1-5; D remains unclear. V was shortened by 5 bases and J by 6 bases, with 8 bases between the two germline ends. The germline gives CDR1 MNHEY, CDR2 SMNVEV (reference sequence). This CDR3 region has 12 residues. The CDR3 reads CASSARGQPQHF. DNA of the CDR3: TGTGCCAGCAGTGCCAGAGGTCAGCCCCAGCATTTT.